The 12 T cell receptor beta chains listed next were all sequenced from one sample in a study of T cell repertoires in cytomegalovirus infection. Each CDR3 protein gets one entry after TCRdb re-called the reads with MiXCR. The sample carries 150,000 to 160,000 distinct CDR3 sequences, 23% recorded once. Source material: PBMCs. The source is a human donor in good health (CMV status not recorded). Some clones in this sample may be carry-over from other donors' samples.

This clonotype was counted at least ten times. The rearrangement joins TRBV7-3 to TRBJ1-5; D uncertain. CDR3 length: 13 amino acids. Germline values: CDR1 SGHTA, CDR2 FQGTGA. The germline V and J ends were trimmed by 2 bases and 4 bases, with 6 bases remaining between them. CDR3 in amino acids: CASSLGYNQPQHF. The CDR3 bases are TGTGCCAGCAGCTTAGGGTATAATCAGCCCCAGCATTTT.

This clonotype was picked up a small number of times. The junction and the germline gene differ at one end; a read error may be behind it. CDR3 residues: CASSTDVGALNF. The CDR3 DNA is TGTGCCAGCAGTACCGACGTGGGCGCCCTAAACTTC. The chain links TRBV28 to TRBJ2-7; no definite D call. The CDR3 is 12 amino acids. Germline loops: CDR1 MDHEN, CDR2 SYDVKM.

This rearrangement joins TRBV28 to TRBJ2-1; D unresolved. The CDR3 length is 13 residues. The V and J ends lost 8 bases and 8 bases respectively, with 16 bases between them. Germline V gene data show CDR1 as MDHEN and CDR2 as SYDVKM. CDR3 nucleotide sequence: TGTGCCAGCCTAAGTTGCGTTGGCGATGAGCAGTTCTTC. Translation: CASLSCVGDEQFF. The complete variable domain, with remaining parts taken from reference TRBV28 and TRBJ2-1, reads DVKVTQSSRYLVKRTGEKVFLECVQDMDHENMFWYRQDPGLGLRLIYFSYDVKMKEKGDIPEGYSVSREKKERFSLILESASTNQTSMYLCASLSCVGDEQFFGPGTRLTVL.

The V call is TRBV20-1, the J call TRBJ2-5, with 8 positions matching TRBD2. Germline values: CDR1 DFQATT, CDR2 SNEGSKA (reference sequence). There are 12 residues in the CDR3. Trimming removed 3 bases from V and 5 bases from J; junction bases left unmatched: 2. The CDR3 DNA sequence: TGCAGTGCTAGGCGGGAGGTGGAGACCCAGTACTTC. Encoded protein: CSARREVETQYF.

In nucleotides, the CDR3 is TGTGCCACCGGGACTGCCTACGAGCAGTACTTC. Its protein is CATGTAYEQYF. The rearrangement uses TRBV2 and TRBJ2-7, with D maybe TRBD2 (6 bases). CDR3 length equals 11 residues. V lost 10 bases and J 2 bases, leaving 9 bases between the germline ends. Germline V gene data show CDR1 as SNHLY and CDR2 as FYNNEI.

The chain is built from TRBV10-3 and TRBJ2-7; D is perhaps TRBD1 or TRBD2 (5 bases each). Germline V CDR1 and CDR2: ENHRY, SYGVKD. Trimming removed 10 bases at V and 1 base at J, with 14 bases between. The CDR3 is made up of 13 amino acids. In DNA, the CDR3 is TGTGCCACCCGGGGCGAGTTGTCCTACGAGCAGTACTTC. Amino acid sequence: CATRGELSYEQYF.

The chain uses TRBV19 and TRBJ1-2; D perhaps matches TRBD1 (6 bases). The CDR3 sequence is 16 residues long. The germline V gene encodes CDR1 LNHDA and CDR2 SQIVND (reference sequence). V was trimmed by 3 bases and J by 1 base, leaving 15 bases between them. In DNA form, the CDR3 reads TGTGCCAGTAGTATCGACAGGCTGGGAAGTAACTATGGCTACACCTTC. This gives the protein CASSIDRLGSNYGYTF.

This clonotype has just a few counts. The chain employs TRBV7-8 and TRBJ1-2, with D possibly TRBD1 on 6 matching bases. Germline V gives CDR1 SGHVS, CDR2 FQNEAQ. This CDR3 is 13 amino acids long. The V end was cut by 5 bases, the J end by 4 bases, with 11 bases between. The CDR3 loop reads CASSTRGGYGYTF. CDR3 sequence (DNA): TGTGCCAGCAGCACCAGGGGCGGCTATGGCTACACCTTC.

Notes on this clonotype: This may arise from a read error, as a much more abundant clone is one base away. The chain carries TRBV7-9 and TRBJ2-1, with D possibly TRBD2 on 5 matching bases. Germline CDR1 SEHNR, CDR2 FQNEAQ (reference sequence). This CDR3 is 14 amino acids long. For the CDR3, the DNA is TGTGACAGCAGCCCCCGGACTGACTACAATGAGCAGTTCTTC. This gives the protein CDSSPRTDYNEQFF.

V usage is TRBV28 and J usage is TRBJ2-2, with D perhaps matching TRBD2 (5 bases). This CDR3 contains 14 residues. In germline, CDR1 is MDHEN, CDR2 SYDVKM. V was pared by 10 bases and J by 2 bases, with 14 bases between. Here the CDR3 DNA reads TGTGCCACCCTAACTAGTTTCAACACCGGGGAGCTGTTTTTT. This gives the protein CATLTSFNTGELFF.

There are a few counts of this clonotype. CDR3 coding DNA: TGTGCCACCAGTCGGGACAGCCTCTACAATGAGCAGTTCTTC. Translating gives CATSRDSLYNEQFF. V gene TRBV24-1 combines with J gene TRBJ2-1; 7 bases are a match to TRBD1. The CDR3 extends over 14 amino acids. V lost 6 bases, J lost 3 bases, and 4 bases stayed unmatched. CDR1 is KGHDR and CDR2 is SFDVKD in the germline V gene.

This clonotype was counted at least ten times. The V call is TRBV7-8, the J call TRBJ2-1, with 12 bases identical to TRBD2. This CDR3 is 14 amino acids long. Germline CDR1 is SGHVS and CDR2 is FQNEAQ. Losses at the gene ends were 3 bases for V and 7 bases for J; bases not matched to a gene: 1. Written as DNA, the CDR3 is TGTGCCAGCAGCTTCGGACTAGCGGGAAATGAGCAGTTCTTC. This encodes CASSFGLAGNEQFF.